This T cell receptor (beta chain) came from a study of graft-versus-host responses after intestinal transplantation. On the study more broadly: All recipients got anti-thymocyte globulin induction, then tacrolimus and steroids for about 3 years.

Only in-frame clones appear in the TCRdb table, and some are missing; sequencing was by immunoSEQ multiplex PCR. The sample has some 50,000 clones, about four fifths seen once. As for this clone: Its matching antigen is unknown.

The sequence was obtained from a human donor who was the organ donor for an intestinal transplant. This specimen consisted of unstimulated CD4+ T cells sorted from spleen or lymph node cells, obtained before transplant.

This CDR3 reads CASSGPAGTQYF. For the CDR3, the DNA is TGTGCCAGCAGCGGCCCCGCGGGGACCCAGTACTTC. J is TRBJ2-5 and V is TRBV5-6; weak D call: TRBD2 (5 bases). Germline V gene data show CDR1 as SGHDT and CDR2 as YYEEEE. V lost 4 bases, J lost 7 bases, and 11 bases lay in between. This CDR3 comprises 12 residues.